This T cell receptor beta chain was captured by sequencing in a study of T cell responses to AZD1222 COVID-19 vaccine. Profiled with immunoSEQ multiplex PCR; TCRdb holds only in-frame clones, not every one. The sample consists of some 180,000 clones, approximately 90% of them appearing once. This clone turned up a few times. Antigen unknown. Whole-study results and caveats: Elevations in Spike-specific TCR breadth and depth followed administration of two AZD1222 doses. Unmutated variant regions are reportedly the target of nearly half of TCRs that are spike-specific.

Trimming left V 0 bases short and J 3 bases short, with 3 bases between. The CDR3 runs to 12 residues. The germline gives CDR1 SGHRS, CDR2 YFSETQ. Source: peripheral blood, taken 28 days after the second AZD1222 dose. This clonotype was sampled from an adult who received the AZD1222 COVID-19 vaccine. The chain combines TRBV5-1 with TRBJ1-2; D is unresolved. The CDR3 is CASSLDYYGYTF. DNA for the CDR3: TGCGCCAGCAGCTTGGATTACTATGGCTACACCTTC.